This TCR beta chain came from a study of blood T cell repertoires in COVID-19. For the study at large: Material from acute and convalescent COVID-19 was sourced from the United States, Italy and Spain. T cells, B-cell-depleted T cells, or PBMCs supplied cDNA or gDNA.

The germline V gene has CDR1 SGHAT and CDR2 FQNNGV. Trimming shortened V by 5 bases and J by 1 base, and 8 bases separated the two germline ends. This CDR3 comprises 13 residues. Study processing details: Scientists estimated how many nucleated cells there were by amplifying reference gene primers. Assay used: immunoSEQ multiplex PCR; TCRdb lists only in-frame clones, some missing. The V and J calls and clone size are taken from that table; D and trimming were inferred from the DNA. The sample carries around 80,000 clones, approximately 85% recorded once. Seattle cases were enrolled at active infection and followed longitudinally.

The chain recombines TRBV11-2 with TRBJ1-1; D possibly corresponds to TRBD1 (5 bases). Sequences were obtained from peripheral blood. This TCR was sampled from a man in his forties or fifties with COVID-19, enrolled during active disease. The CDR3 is CASSIDRNTEAFF. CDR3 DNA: TGTGCCAGCAGCATCGACAGGAACACTGAAGCTTTCTTT.